The subject of this entry is one T cell receptor beta chain. The specificity of this receptor is unknown. Per-base qualities were not stored, and no clone one base away is much larger. The data were taken from a study of identical twins (dated by TCRdb to the mid-2010s). Context from the whole study: To test whether fetal clonotypes persist, this study deep-sequenced TCR alpha and beta repertoires from monozygotic twins, from unrelated adults of various ages, and from cord blood. To rule out contamination, the twin experiments were replicated at different times with different library preparation protocols. Here is what the overall study found, with its caveats: Because the same donors could not be followed over many years, the conclusions relied on cross-sectional statistical analysis. Invariant T cells such as MAIT and iNKT could partly confound zero-insertion analyses, though diverse VJ usage argued against this for most clonotypes. Abundant cord blood beta clonotypes carried fewer insertions; young adult naive repertoires showed a weaker similar trend, while memory repertoires showed none. Out-of-frame TCR alpha sharing in monozygotic twins was systematically underestimated by recombination models, whereas sharing between unrelated individuals was in agreement with the recombination models. Compared with coincidental sharing between unrelated individuals, out-of-frame TCR alpha sequences shared between twins had an excess of sequences with low generation probability. Excess twin sharing in beta out-of-frame sequences was weaker because fewer shared sequences lowered the signal-to-noise ratio.

Receptors were amplified or captured by 5' RACE. Instrument on record: Illumina HiSeq 2000. A universal primer binding site was introduced by template switching, and a unique molecular identifier was present in the final cDNA, enabling accurate counting of TCR cDNA molecules. Specific primers in the conserved constant-segment region were used to synthesize first-strand cDNA for TCR alpha and beta chains. To control for contamination, every cDNA library carried two barcodes: a SMART-Mk sample barcode plus Illumina barcodes. Two successive PCR steps introduced TruSeq adapter sequences along with Illumina sample barcodes. The TCR alpha and beta cDNA libraries were sequenced on the Illumina HiSeq platform using custom primers. As for the authors' bioinformatics: Raw reads were processed with MiGEC to extract unique molecular identifiers, and MiXCR was used to determine CDR3 positions. For each individual, recombination models were inferred using an EM algorithm with the repgenHMM and IGoR tools. The analysis of shared clonotypes was done with the tcR package in R, with sharing normalized by the product of cloneset sizes. To study raw recombination without the effects of thymic and clonal selection, out-of-frame nonproductive sequences were analyzed. TCRdb trimmed the raw reads at Q25, called clones with MiXCR and kept productive beta chains. Rows with one shared CDR3 protein collapse into an entry with the most common genes and DNA. These V and J calls derive from TCRdb rather than the authors' analysis. The sample table records about 570,000 distinct CDR3 sequences; roughly 9.9% of these occur just once. More than 2.5% of the sample lies in the top ten.

Every donor in the study was a healthy Caucasian. Three pairs of female monozygotic twins, all aged about 18 to 30 years, were included in the twin cohort. The RNA used for TCR libraries was isolated from peripheral blood mononuclear cells. These data are also associated with another study on yellow fever vaccine responses in identical twins. Reported in the second study: The T cell response to vaccination in identical twins was reported by the authors to appear partly convergent and partly personalized. The study precisely tracked vaccine-responding T cell clones in identical twins.

The sample taken for sequencing was PBMCs. The clonotype comes from a young woman in good health.

The DNA is TGTGCCAGTAGTATGAGCGGTCTGGGACAGGGAACAGATACGCAGTATTTT. Translated, this gives CASSMSGLGQGTDTQYF. In this chain, TRBV19 is recombined with TRBJ2-3; TRBD1 fits 9 bases in the junction. The CDR3 runs 17 residues from the cysteine to the phenylalanine. The retained sequence is limited to the CDR3, 51 bases, with the frame set at the first base. The germline V gene encodes CDR1 LNHDA and CDR2 SQIVND (reference sequence). Trimming leaves V shorter by 3 bases and J shorter by 3 bases, with the junction holding 10 bases beyond the gene matches.